These 4 T cell receptor beta chains were all obtained from the same sample, sequenced in a study of T cells after yellow fever vaccination. TCRdb recomputed calls from the 5' RACE reads with MiXCR, one row per CDR3 protein. The table records hundreds of thousands of distinct CDR3 sequences, approximately 13% of them present only once. The sequenced sample was PBMCs, obtained on the day of the yellow fever booster vaccination. The receptor set was obtained from a man aged 25 to 40 who received the YFV17D yellow fever vaccine.

The J gene is TRBJ2-6, the V gene TRBV27; D is unresolved. Germline assignment: CDR1 MNHEY and CDR2 SMNVEV (reference sequence). The CDR3 length is 14 residues. Trimming removed 6 bases at V and 0 bases at J, with 6 bases between. CDR3 in DNA: TGTGCCAGCAGCCCCTTCTCTGGGGCCAACGTCCTGACTTTC. It yields the protein CASSPFSGANVLTF.

The genes are TRBV4-3 and TRBJ2-3, with D hard to call. Trimming stripped 4 bases from V and 0 bases from J, with 17 bases between. CDR3 length: 17 residues. Per the germline V gene, CDR1 is LGHNA and CDR2 is YSLEER. The CDR3 DNA is TGCGCCAGCAGCCCCATCGCCCGGAGAGACAGCACAGATACGCAGTATTTT. This encodes CASSPIARRDSTDTQYF.

The J gene is TRBJ2-4, the V gene TRBV6-1, with unresolved D. Germline V gene data show CDR1 as MNHNS and CDR2 as SASEGT. This CDR3 comprises 14 residues. V dropped 6 bases and J dropped 7 bases, with 16 bases sitting between them. CDR3 sequence: CASSQMGFENIQYF. Written as DNA, the CDR3 is TGTGCCAGCAGCCAAATGGGATTCGAGAACATTCAGTACTTC.

This clonotype was counted only a few times. J is TRBJ2-1 and V is TRBV7-2, with 7 bases fitting TRBD2. Germline V gives CDR1 SGHTA, CDR2 FQGNSA. The CDR3 runs to 14 residues. V dropped 5 bases and J dropped 6; count of bases not matched to a gene: 7. The CDR3 nucleotides read TGTGCCAGCAGCCGAGCGGGATCCGTCAATGAGCAGTTCTTC. Translating it yields CASSRAGSVNEQFF.